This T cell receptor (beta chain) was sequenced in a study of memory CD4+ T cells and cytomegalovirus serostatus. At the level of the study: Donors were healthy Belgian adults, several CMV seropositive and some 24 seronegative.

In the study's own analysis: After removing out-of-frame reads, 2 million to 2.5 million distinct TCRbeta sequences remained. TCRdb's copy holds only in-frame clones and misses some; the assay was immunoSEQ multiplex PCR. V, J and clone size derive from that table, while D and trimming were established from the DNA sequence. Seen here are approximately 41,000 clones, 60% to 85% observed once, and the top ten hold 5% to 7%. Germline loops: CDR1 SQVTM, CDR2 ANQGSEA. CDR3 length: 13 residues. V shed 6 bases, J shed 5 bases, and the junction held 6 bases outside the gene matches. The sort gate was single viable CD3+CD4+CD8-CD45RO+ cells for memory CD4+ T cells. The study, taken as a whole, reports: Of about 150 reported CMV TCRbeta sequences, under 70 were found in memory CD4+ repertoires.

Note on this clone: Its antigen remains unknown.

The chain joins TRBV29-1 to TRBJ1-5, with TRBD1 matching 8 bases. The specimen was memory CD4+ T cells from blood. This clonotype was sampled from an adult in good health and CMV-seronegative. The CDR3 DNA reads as TGCAGCGTGGCAGGGGGCTGGGATCAGCCCCAGCATTTT. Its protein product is CSVAGGWDQPQHF.